The following is a T cell receptor beta chain sequence with its context. This specimen comes from a study of blood T cell repertoires in COVID-19. Study information: From T cells, B-cell-depleted T cells, or PBMCs came the material, which was cDNA or gDNA.

Methods used by the authors: Nucleated cell counts were estimated from reference gene primer amplification. TCRdb's copy holds only in-frame clones and misses some; the assay was immunoSEQ multiplex PCR. V and J calls and clone size come straight from that table; D and trimming were deduced from the DNA. The sample has roughly 200,000 clones, around 86% seen once. Individuals drawn from approximately 22 US areas were roughly 18 to 89 years old. The receptor was derived from a man aged 30 to 39 in a cohort exposed to, infected with or recovered from COVID-19 (not recorded which). The specimen sequenced was PBMCs or T cells enriched from blood (not recorded which).

The CDR3: CASSSGQGNGNSPLHF. In DNA, the CDR3 is TGCGCCAGCAGCTCAGGACAGGGAAACGGGAATTCACCCCTCCACTTT. This rearrangement joins TRBV5-1 to TRBJ1-6; 8 positions agree with TRBD1. With 3 bases clipped from V and 7 bases from J, the junction kept 9 bases outside the gene matches. The CDR3 runs 16 residues. Germline CDR1 and CDR2: SGHRS and YFSETQ.